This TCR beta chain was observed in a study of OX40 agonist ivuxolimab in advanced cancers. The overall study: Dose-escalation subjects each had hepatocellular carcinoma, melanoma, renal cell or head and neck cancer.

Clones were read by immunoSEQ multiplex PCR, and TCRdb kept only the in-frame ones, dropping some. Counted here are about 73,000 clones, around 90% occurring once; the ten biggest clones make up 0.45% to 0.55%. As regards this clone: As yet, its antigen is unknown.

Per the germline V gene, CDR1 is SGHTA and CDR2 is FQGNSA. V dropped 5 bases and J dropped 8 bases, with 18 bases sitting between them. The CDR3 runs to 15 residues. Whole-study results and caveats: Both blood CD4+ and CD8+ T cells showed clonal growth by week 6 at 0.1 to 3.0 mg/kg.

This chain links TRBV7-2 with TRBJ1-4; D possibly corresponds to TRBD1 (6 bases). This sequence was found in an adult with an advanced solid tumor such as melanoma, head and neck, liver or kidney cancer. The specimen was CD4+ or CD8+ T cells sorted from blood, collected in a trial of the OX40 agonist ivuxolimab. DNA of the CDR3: TGTGCCAGCAGCCCTAATAGGGGACACCGGGAAAAACTGTTTTTT. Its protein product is CASSPNRGHREKLFF.